The T cell receptor beta chain under discussion was sequenced for a study of post-analysis software for immune sequencing data. Findings of the study overall: Multiple sclerosis was associated with a significant reduction in normalized Chao1 diversity relative to controls. Patients showed TRBV5-6, TRBV5-1 and TRBV20-1 among several TRBV segments more frequent than in controls. Samples prepared in the same batch strongly co-clustered by F measure.

There are a few counts of this clonotype. The antigen remains undetermined. Presence of unique molecular identifiers characterized the TCR beta cDNA libraries. Input of about 0.85 to 10 million T cells yielded 500,000 to 650,000 cDNA molecules. TCRdb ran MiXCR on the PCR reads and lists one entry per CDR3 protein. The sample has approximately 630,000 distinct CDR3 sequences, 55% to 70% seen once; the top ten hold 11%. The CDR3 is made up of 13 amino acids. Trimming took 8 bases from V and 5 from J; bases not matched to a gene: 6. The V gene's germline CDR1 is SGHRS and CDR2 YFSETQ. The sequencing input was blood. This sequence originates from a girl aged 2 to 9 with multiple sclerosis. The rearrangement joins TRBV5-1 to TRBJ2-3, with 9 nucleotides matching TRBD2. In DNA form, the CDR3 reads TGCGCCAGTAGTAGCGGGGGAGGAGATACGCAGTATTTT. It encodes CASSSGGGDTQYF.